A single sample is the source of the 30 T cell receptor beta chains below, sequenced in a study of blood T cell repertoires in COVID-19. Data came from immunoSEQ multiplex PCR; TCRdb stores just in-frame clones and leaves some out. The profile shows under 350,000 clones, around nine tenths of them singletons. The sample taken for sequencing was peripheral blood. The receptor set was obtained from a woman in her 30s with COVID-19, enrolled during active disease.

The J gene is TRBJ1-1, the V gene TRBV9; 9 nucleotides line up with TRBD1. Germline CDR1 is SGDLS and CDR2 is YYNGEE. Losses at the gene ends were 4 bases for V and 8 bases for J; bases not matched to a gene: 9. The CDR3 covers 14 residues. The CDR3 DNA follows: TGTGCCAGCAGCTTAACAGGGGGCGGGGGAGAAGCTTTCTTT. It encodes CASSLTGGGGEAFF.

This clone has just a few counts. This rearrangement joins TRBV18 to TRBJ1-6; 9 nucleotides align to TRBD1. With V trimmed by 3 bases and J by 9 bases, 3 bases remained unmatched. Germline CDR1 KGHSH, CDR2 LQKENI. This CDR3 spans 14 amino acids. This chain's CDR3 is CASSPDRGGSPLHF. The CDR3 DNA reads TGTGCCAGCTCACCGGACAGGGGTGGTTCACCCCTCCACTTT.

The CDR3 loop is CASSEGTVMYEQYV. The CDR3 nucleotides are TGTGCCAGCAGTGAAGGGACAGTAATGTACGAGCAGTACGTC. This chain connects TRBV2 to TRBJ2-7; D might be TRBD1 (6 bases). Between the trimmed V and J ends, which lost 1 base and 4 bases, there was a span of 11 bases. The CDR3 totals 14 residues. CDR1 is SNHLY, CDR2 FYNNEI, per germline.

The genes are TRBV4-1 and TRBJ2-5, with D tentatively TRBD2 (5 bases). The CDR3 is made up of 16 amino acids. Germline V CDR1 and CDR2: MGHRA, YSYEKL. V lost 1 base and J 2 bases, leaving 14 bases between the germline ends. The CDR3 DNA reads as TGCGCCAGCAGCCAAGTTGCCCATAGCGTACAAGAGACCCAGTACTTC. Protein: CASSQVAHSVQETQYF.

This clone is a singleton in its sample. This chain uses TRBV7-9 with TRBJ1-1; D not certain. V lost 5 bases to trimming and J lost 1 base, with 11 bases between them. CDR1 is SEHNR, CDR2 FQNEAQ, per germline (reference sequence). CDR3 length: 14 residues. DNA for the CDR3: TGTGCCAGCAGCGGAATACTAGAGAACACTGAAGCTTTCTTT. It is translated as CASSGILENTEAFF.

This clone was picked up one time. In DNA form, the CDR3 reads TGTGCCAGCAGCCCAATTCTGGGGGGGAAATACAATGAGCAGTTCTTC. This encodes CASSPILGGKYNEQFF. This chain connects TRBV6-6 to TRBJ2-1, with 7 nucleotides matching TRBD2. The junction had 12 bases not matched to a gene; V was cut back by 6 bases and J by 4 bases. Germline V CDR1 and CDR2: MNHNY, SVGAGI (reference sequence). This CDR3 is built from 16 residues.

This chain links TRBV6-1 with TRBJ1-5; D is unresolved. The length of the CDR3 is 12 residues. The germline gives CDR1 MNHNS, CDR2 SASEGT. V was pared by 3 bases and J by 4 bases, with 4 bases between. CDR3 residues: CASSESNQPQHF. CDR3 coding DNA: TGTGCCAGCAGTGAGTCGAATCAGCCCCAGCATTTT.

The chain couples TRBV4-3 to TRBJ1-6, with D possibly being TRBD1 (6 bases). The germline gives CDR1 LGHNA, CDR2 YSLEER. The CDR3 covers 17 residues. Trimming took 0 bases from V and 3 from J, leaving 12 bases between them. CDR3 sequence reads: CASSQDLTTGYNSPLHF. The CDR3 coding sequence is TGCGCCAGCAGCCAAGATCTTACGACAGGCTATAATTCACCCCTCCACTTT.

The V and J genes are TRBV21-1 and TRBJ1-6; TRBD1 reflects the table's D call only, with no check against the DNA. TRBV21-1 is deemed a pseudogene. The CDR3 is 17 amino acids. This CDR3 is CASSKDKSDRENSPLHF. The CDR3 DNA reads TGTGCCAGCAGCAAAGATAAAAGTGACAGGGAAAATTCACCCCTCCACTTT.

To note about this clone: Other DNA variants within this sample encode the same CDR3. J is TRBJ1-2 and V is TRBV6-5; 7 positions match TRBD1. V was pared by 0 bases and J by 5 bases, with 6 bases of the junction left unmatched. CDR3 length: 15 amino acids. Germline values: CDR1 MNHEY, CDR2 SVGAGI. Here the CDR3 DNA reads TGTGCCAGCAGTTACTCGGCAGGGGGTCCATATGGCTACACCTTC. Protein sequence: CASSYSAGGPYGYTF.

The J gene is TRBJ2-1, the V gene TRBV2, with D possibly being TRBD2 (6 bases). The V end was cut by 6 bases, the J end by 8 bases, with 17 bases between. Per the germline V gene, CDR1 is SNHLY and CDR2 is FYNNEI. The CDR3 spans 14 residues. The CDR3 sequence is CASSAGSARDEQFF. For the CDR3, the DNA is TGTGCCAGCAGCGCCGGGAGCGCCAGGGATGAGCAGTTCTTC.

The chain links TRBV7-2 to TRBJ2-3, with TRBD2 matching 10 bases. Germline CDR1 is SGHTA and CDR2 is FQGNSA. The V and J ends lost 5 bases and 3 bases, in that order; junction bases with no gene match: 5. The CDR3 has 15 amino acids. CDR3 sequence (DNA): TGTGCCAGCAGCCTAAAAGCGGGGGGGACAGATACGCAGTATTTT. It translates to CASSLKAGGTDTQYF.

The CDR3 coding sequence is TGTGCCAGCAGCCACCCCCTATTAGATGGCTACACCTTC. This encodes CASSHPLLDGYTF. The chain joins TRBV7-9 to TRBJ1-2; unclear D gene. This CDR3 contains 13 residues. CDR1 and CDR2 (germline): SEHNR, FQNEAQ (reference sequence). V shed 5 bases and J shed 6 bases, with 13 bases lying between them.

The V gene is TRBV27, the J gene TRBJ1-2; tentative D call: TRBD1 (6 bases). This CDR3 is 13 amino acids long. Deletions cut 1 base from V and 6 bases from J, with 9 bases between. The germline CDR1 and CDR2 sequences are MNHEY and SMNVEV (reference sequence). CDR3 amino acids: CASSLYPGDGYTF. The CDR3 coding sequence is TGTGCCAGCAGTTTATATCCAGGGGATGGCTACACCTTC.

This chain joins TRBV13 and TRBJ2-7; 8 nucleotides align to TRBD1. Germline V gene sequence: CDR1 PRHDT, CDR2 FYEKMQ (reference sequence). J gave up 3 bases and V 5 bases, and 3 bases lay outside the gene matches. The CDR3 totals 13 residues. The CDR3 DNA sequence: TGTGCCAGCAGCCGCGGACAGGGCTACGAGCAGTACGTC. Protein sequence: CASSRGQGYEQYV.

The chain uses TRBV5-1 and TRBJ2-3; TRBD2 matches 7 bases. The CDR3 covers 15 residues. The germline V gene has CDR1 SGHRS and CDR2 YFSETQ. V was pared by 2 bases and J by 2 bases, with 5 bases of the junction left unmatched. The CDR3 DNA follows: TGCGCCAGCAGCTTCGCGGGGGATTTCACAGATACGCAGTATTTT. This codes for CASSFAGDFTDTQYF.

The gene calls are TRBV18 and TRBJ1-2; the D is unclear. Germline V gene sequence: CDR1 KGHSH, CDR2 LQKENI. The CDR3 runs 16 residues. Trimming left V 3 bases short and J 0 bases short, with 14 bases between. CDR3 DNA sequence: TGTGCCAGCTCACCCCTGACCCGGGATACTAACTATGGCTACACCTTC. Residues: CASSPLTRDTNYGYTF. The full variable domain, with the rest looked up from reference TRBV18 and TRBJ1-2, is NAGVMQNPRHLVRRRGQEARLRCSPMKGHSHVYWYRQLPEEGLKFMVYLQKENIIDESGMPKERFSAEFPKEGPSILRIQQVVRGDSAAYFCASSPLTRDTNYGYTFGSGTRLTVV.

The V call is TRBV4-2, the J call TRBJ2-2; 8 bases are a match to TRBD1. Germline trimming cut 4 bases from V and 4 bases from J; bases unmatched to any gene: 14. CDR1 and CDR2 (germline): LGHNA, YNFKEQ. CDR3 length: 18 residues. CDR3 amino acids: CASSPSTGDSSFTGELFF. The DNA for the CDR3 is TGTGCCAGCAGCCCTTCGACAGGGGATAGCTCCTTCACCGGGGAGCTGTTTTTT.

The chain has TRBV7-8 and TRBJ1-6; 9 bases agree with TRBD1. Looked up from germline, CDR1 is SGHVS and CDR2 is FQNEAQ. Trimming at V came to 4 bases and at J to 9 bases, leaving 4 bases not matched to a gene. The CDR3 length is 14 residues. As DNA, the CDR3 is TGTGCCAGCAGCTGGGGACAGGGTTCTTCACCCCTCCACTTT. Translated, it gives CASSWGQGSSPLHF. Full variable domain (rest looked up from reference TRBV7-8 and TRBJ1-6): GAGVSQSPRYKVAKRGQDVALRCDPISGHVSLFWYQQALGQGPEFLTYFQNEAQLDKSGLPSDRFFAERPEGSVSTLKIQRTQQEDSAVYLCASSWGQGSSPLHFGNGTRLTVT.

The rearrangement links TRBV11-2 to TRBJ1-3; unclear D gene. The CDR3 spans 16 residues. V lost 3 bases and J 0 bases, leaving 12 bases between the germline ends. CDR1 is SGHAT, CDR2 FQNNGV, per germline. Written as DNA, the CDR3 is TGTGCCAGCAGCTTTGCGGGGTTGCCCTCTGGAAACACCATATATTTT. This translates into CASSFAGLPSGNTIYF.

The rearrangement joins TRBV7-6 to TRBJ1-4; D remains ambiguous. Trimming shortened V by 4 bases and J by 5 bases, and 8 bases separated the two germline ends. The CDR3 is 13 amino acids. Germline values: CDR1 SGHVS, CDR2 FNYEAQ. This CDR3 reads CASSSQWNEKLFF. CDR3 DNA sequence: TGTGCCAGCAGCTCGCAGTGGAATGAAAAACTGTTTTTT.

V usage is TRBV5-1 and J usage is TRBJ2-1; perhaps TRBD2 as D (7 bases). This CDR3 region has 17 residues. Per the germline V gene, CDR1 is SGHRS and CDR2 is YFSETQ. Trimming took 0 bases from V and 4 from J, leaving 17 bases between them. CDR3 bases: TGCGCCAGCAGCTTGGTAATTCGGGGGGCCCGATACAATGAGCAGTTCTTC. Amino acid sequence: CASSLVIRGARYNEQFF.

The chain joins TRBV30 to TRBJ2-2, with a tentative D call TRBD1 (6 bases). Trimming removed 2 bases from V and 1 base from J, with 14 bases in between. The CDR3 runs to 16 residues. In germline, CDR1 is GTSNPN, CDR2 SVGIG (reference sequence). The CDR3 protein is CAWSHSLDRNTGELFF. DNA of the CDR3: TGTGCCTGGAGTCACTCCCTGGACAGGAACACCGGGGAGCTGTTTTTT.

A few counts support this clone. The V and J genes are TRBV19 and TRBJ1-2; 7 nucleotides match TRBD1. Germline trimming cut 5 bases from V and 4 bases from J; bases unmatched to any gene: 10. In germline, CDR1 is LNHDA, CDR2 SQIVND (reference sequence). The CDR3 contains 15 residues. The chain's CDR3 is CASSPHRGKSYGYTF. The CDR3 region has the DNA TGTGCCAGTAGTCCTCACAGGGGCAAGAGCTATGGCTACACCTTC.

The chain is built from TRBV2 and TRBJ2-5, with D perhaps TRBD2 (6 bases). V lost 8 bases, J lost 2 bases, and 18 bases lay in between. This CDR3 has 15 residues. Germline loops: CDR1 SNHLY, CDR2 FYNNEI. The CDR3 sequence: CASFTSRGNQETQYF. In nucleotides, the CDR3 is TGTGCCAGCTTTACCAGCCGGGGGAATCAAGAGACCCAGTACTTC.

V gene TRBV19 combines with J gene TRBJ1-5; TRBD1 agrees at 8 bases. With V trimmed by 6 bases and J by 4 bases, 2 bases remained unmatched. The CDR3 covers 13 residues. Looked up from germline, CDR1 is LNHDA and CDR2 is SQIVND (reference sequence). The CDR3 region has the DNA TGTGCCAGTAGGGACAGGGAAAATCAGCCCCAGCATTTT. Translation gives CASRDRENQPQHF.

The chain couples TRBV7-9 to TRBJ1-1; D call uncertain. This CDR3 contains 12 residues. Germline CDR1 reads SEHNR; CDR2 reads FQNEAQ (reference sequence). The V end was cut by 2 bases, the J end by 7 bases, with 8 bases between. The CDR3 sequence: CASSLLGSEAFF. CDR3 sequence (DNA): TGTGCCAGCAGCTTATTGGGCAGTGAAGCTTTCTTT.

The V and J genes are TRBV5-6 and TRBJ1-2; tentative D call: TRBD1 (5 bases). Trimming took 0 bases from V and 3 from J, leaving 9 bases between them. This CDR3 spans 14 amino acids. Germline V gives CDR1 SGHDT, CDR2 YYEEEE. The CDR3 reads CASSLGRAHYGYTF. The DNA for the CDR3 is TGTGCCAGCAGCTTGGGCAGGGCCCACTATGGCTACACCTTC.

This clone was counted only a few times. This chain connects TRBV15 to TRBJ2-1; 9 bases line up with TRBD1. The CDR3 is made up of 16 amino acids. V was pared by 2 bases and J by 7 bases, with 9 bases of the junction left unmatched. Looked up from germline, CDR1 is LNHNV and CDR2 is YYDKDF (reference sequence). Here the CDR3 reads CATSRNRDRASNEQFF. The CDR3 bases are TGTGCCACCAGCAGAAACCGGGACAGGGCTTCGAATGAGCAGTTCTTC.

This rearrangement joins TRBV27 to TRBJ1-1; 7 bases line up with TRBD1. This CDR3 region has 13 residues. The V and J ends lost 10 bases and 0 bases, in that order; junction bases with no gene match: 5. CDR1 and CDR2 from the germline V gene are MNHEY and SMNVEV (reference sequence). The CDR3 protein is CATARGLNTEAFF. The DNA of the CDR3 is TGTGCCACCGCCAGGGGGTTGAACACTGAAGCTTTCTTT.